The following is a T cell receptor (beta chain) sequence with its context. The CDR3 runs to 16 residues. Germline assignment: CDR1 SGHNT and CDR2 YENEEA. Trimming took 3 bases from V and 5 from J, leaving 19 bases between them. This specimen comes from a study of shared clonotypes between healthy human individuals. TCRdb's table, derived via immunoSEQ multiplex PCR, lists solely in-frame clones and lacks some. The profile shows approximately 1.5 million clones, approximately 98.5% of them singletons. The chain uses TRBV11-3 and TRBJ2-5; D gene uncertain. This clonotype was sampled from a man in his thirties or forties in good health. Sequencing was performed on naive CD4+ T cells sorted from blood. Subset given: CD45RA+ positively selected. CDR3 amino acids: CASSLGSGVTRETQYF. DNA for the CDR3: TGTGCCAGCAGCTTGGGGTCCGGAGTAACGCGGGAGACCCAGTACTTC.